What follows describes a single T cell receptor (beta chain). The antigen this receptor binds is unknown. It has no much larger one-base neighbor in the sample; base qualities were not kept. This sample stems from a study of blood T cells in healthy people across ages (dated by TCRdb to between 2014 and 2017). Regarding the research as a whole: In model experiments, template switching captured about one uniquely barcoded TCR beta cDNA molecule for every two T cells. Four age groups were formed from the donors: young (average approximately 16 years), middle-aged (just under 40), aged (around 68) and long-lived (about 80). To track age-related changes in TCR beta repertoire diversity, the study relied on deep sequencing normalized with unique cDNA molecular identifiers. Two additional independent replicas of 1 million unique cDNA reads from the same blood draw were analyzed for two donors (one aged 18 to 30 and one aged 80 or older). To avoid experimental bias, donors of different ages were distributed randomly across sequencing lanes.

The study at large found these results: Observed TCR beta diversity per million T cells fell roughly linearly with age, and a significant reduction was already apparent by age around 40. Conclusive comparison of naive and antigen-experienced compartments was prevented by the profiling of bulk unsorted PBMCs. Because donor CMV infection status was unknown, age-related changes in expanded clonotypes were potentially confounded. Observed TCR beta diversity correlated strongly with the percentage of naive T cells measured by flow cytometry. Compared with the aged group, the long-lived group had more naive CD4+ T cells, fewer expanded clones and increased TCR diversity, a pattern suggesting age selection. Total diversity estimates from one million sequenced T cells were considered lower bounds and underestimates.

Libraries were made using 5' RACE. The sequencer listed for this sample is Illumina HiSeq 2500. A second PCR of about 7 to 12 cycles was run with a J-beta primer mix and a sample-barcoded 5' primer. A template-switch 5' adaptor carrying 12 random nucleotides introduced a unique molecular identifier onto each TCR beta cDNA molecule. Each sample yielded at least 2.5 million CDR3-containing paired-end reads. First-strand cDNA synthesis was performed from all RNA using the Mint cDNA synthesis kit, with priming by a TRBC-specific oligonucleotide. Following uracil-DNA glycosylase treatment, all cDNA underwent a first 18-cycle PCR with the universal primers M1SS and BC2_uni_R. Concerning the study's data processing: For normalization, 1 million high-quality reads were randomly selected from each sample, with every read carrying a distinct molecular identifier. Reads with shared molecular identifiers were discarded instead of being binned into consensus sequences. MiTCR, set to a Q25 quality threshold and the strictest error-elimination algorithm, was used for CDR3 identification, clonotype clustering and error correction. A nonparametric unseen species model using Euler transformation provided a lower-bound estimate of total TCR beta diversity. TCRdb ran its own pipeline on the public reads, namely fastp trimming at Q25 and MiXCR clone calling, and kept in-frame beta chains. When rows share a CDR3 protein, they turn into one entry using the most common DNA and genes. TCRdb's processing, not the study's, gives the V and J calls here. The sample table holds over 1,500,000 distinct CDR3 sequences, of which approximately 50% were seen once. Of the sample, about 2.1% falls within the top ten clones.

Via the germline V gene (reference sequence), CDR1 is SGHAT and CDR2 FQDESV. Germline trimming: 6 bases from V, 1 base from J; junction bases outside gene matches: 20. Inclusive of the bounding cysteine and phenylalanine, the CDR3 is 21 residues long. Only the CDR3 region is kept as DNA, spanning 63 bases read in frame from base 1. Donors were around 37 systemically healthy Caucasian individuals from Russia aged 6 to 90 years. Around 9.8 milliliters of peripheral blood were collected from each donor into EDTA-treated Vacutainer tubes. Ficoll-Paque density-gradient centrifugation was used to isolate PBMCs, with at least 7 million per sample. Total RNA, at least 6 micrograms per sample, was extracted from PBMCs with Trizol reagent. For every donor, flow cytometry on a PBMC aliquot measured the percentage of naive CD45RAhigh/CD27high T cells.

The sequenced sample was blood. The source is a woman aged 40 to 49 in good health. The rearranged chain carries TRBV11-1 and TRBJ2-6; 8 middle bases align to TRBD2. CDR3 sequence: CASSFHRSPGLEESGANVLTF. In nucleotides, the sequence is TGTGCCAGCAGTTTCCATCGTTCACCGGGACTAGAAGAGTCTGGGGCCAACGTCCTGACTTTC.